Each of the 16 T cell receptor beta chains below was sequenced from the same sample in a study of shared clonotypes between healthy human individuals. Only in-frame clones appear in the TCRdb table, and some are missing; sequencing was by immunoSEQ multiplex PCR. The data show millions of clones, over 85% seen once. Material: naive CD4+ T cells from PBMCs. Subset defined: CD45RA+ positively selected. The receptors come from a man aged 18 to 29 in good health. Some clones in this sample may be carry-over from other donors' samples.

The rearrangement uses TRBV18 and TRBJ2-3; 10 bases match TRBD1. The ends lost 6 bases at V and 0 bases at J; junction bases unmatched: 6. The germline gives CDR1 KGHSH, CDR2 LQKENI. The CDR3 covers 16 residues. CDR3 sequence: CASSLGQGGSTDTQYF. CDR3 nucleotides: TGTGCCAGCTCCCTCGGACAGGGGGGGAGCACAGATACGCAGTATTTT.

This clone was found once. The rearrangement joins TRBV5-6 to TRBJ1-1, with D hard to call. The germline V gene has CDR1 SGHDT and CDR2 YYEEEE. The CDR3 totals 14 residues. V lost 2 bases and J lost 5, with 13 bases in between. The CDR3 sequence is CASSFLGAQTEAFF. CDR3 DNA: TGTGCCAGCAGCTTCCTGGGAGCGCAAACTGAAGCTTTCTTT.

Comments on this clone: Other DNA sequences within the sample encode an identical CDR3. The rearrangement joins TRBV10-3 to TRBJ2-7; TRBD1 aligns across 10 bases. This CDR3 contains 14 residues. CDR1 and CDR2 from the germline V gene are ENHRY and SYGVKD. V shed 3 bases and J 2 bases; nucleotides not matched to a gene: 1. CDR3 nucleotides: TGTGCCATCAGTGATGGGACAGGGGCCTACGAGCAGTACTTC. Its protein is CAISDGTGAYEQYF.

The CDR3 coding sequence is TGTGCCAGCAGCCCCGGTAGCGGGAGGGCCGGGGGGGTTCAAGAGACCCAGTACTTC. Encoded protein: CASSPGSGRAGGVQETQYF. The rearrangement joins TRBV7-3 to TRBJ2-5; 11 bases fit TRBD2. J gave up 2 bases and V 5 bases, and 16 bases lay outside the gene matches. The CDR3 runs 19 residues. Germline lookup yields CDR1 SGHTA and CDR2 FQGTGA.

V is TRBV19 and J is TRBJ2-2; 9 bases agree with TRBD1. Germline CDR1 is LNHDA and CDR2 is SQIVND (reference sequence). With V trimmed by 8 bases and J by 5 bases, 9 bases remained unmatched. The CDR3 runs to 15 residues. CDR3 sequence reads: CASLRTGAGTGELFF. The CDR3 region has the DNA TGTGCCAGTCTGCGGACAGGGGCCGGGACCGGGGAGCTGTTTTTT.

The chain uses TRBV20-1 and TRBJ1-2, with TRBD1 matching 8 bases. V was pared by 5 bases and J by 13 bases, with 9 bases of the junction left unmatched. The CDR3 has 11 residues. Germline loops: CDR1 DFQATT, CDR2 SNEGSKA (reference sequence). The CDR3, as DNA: TGCAGTGCTGAGGGCAGGGGGCTTCCCACCTTC. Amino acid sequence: CSAEGRGLPTF.

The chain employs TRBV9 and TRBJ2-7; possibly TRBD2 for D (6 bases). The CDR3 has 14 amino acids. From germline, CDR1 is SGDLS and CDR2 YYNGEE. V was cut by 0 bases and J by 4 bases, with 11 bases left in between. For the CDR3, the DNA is TGTGCCAGCAGCGTAGGGAGGGGCGATTACGAGCAGTACTTC. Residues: CASSVGRGDYEQYF. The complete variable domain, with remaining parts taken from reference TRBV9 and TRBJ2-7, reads DSGVTQTPKHLITATGQRVTLRCSPRSGDLSVYWYQQSLDQGLQFLIQYYNGEERAKGNILERFSAQQFPDLHSELNLSSLELGDSALYFCASSVGRGDYEQYFGPGTRLTVT.

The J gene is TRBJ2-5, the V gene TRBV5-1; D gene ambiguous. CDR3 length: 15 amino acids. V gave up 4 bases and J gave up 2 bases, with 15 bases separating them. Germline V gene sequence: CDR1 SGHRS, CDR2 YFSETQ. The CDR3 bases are TGCGCCAGCAGCGGGCCGGTACAATCACAAGAGACCCAGTACTTC. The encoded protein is CASSGPVQSQETQYF.

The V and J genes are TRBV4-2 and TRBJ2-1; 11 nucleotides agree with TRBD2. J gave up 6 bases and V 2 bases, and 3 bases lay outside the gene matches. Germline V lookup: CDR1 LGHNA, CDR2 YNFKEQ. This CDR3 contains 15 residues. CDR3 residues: CASSQPGLAGNEQFF. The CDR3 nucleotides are TGTGCCAGCAGCCAACCAGGACTAGCGGGCAATGAGCAGTTCTTC.

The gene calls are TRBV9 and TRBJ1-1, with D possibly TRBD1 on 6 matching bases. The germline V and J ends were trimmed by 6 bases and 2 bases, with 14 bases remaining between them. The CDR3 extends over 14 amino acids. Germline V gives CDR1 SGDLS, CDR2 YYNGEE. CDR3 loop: CASTKRGSNTEAFF. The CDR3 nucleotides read TGTGCCAGCACCAAGAGGGGGTCTAACACTGAAGCTTTCTTT.

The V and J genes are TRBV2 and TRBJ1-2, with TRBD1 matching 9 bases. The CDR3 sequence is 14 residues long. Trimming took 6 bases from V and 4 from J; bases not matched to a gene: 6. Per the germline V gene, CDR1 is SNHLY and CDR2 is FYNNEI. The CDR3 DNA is TGTGCCAGCAGCCGGGACAGGGAGATCTATGGCTACACCTTC. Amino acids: CASSRDREIYGYTF.

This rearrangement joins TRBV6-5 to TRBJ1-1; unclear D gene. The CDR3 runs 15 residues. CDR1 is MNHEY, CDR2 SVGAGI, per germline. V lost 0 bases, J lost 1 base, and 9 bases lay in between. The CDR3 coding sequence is TGTGCCAGCAGTTACTCGGCAGGCTCGAACACTGAAGCTTTCTTT. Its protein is CASSYSAGSNTEAFF.

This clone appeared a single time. The CDR3 nucleotides read TGTGCCAGTAGTATGGATTCACGGTCTGCCTACGAGCAGTACTTC. It translates to CASSMDSRSAYEQYF. V gene TRBV19 combines with J gene TRBJ2-7; D is uncertain. The germline CDR1 and CDR2 sequences are LNHDA and SQIVND (reference sequence). The CDR3 extends over 15 amino acids. V lost 3 bases to trimming and J lost 2 bases, with 14 bases between them. Filled out from reference TRBV19 and TRBJ2-7, the complete variable domain reads DGGITQSPKYLFRKEGQNVTLSCEQNLNHDAMYWYRQDPGQGLRLIYYSQIVNDFQKGDIAEGYSVSREKKESFPLTVTSAQKNPTAFYLCASSMDSRSAYEQYFGPGTRLTVT.

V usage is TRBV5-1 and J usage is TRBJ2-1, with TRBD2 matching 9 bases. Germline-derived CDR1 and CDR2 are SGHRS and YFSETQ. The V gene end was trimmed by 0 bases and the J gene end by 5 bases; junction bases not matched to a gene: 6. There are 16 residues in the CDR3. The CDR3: CASSLESSGIHNEQFF. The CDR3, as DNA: TGCGCCAGCAGCTTGGAATCTAGCGGGATCCACAATGAGCAGTTCTTC. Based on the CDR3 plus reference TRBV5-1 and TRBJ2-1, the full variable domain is KAGVTQTPRYLIKTRGQQVTLSCSPISGHRSVSWYQQTPGQGLQFLFEYFSETQRNKGNFPGRFSGRQFSNSRSEMNVSTLELGDSALYLCASSLESSGIHNEQFFGPGTRLTVL.

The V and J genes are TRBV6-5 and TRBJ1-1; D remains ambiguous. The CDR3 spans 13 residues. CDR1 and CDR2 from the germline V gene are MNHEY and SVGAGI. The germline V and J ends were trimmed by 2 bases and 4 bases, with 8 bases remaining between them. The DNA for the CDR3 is TGTGCCAGCAGTTACATGGGGAGCACTGAAGCTTTCTTT. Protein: CASSYMGSTEAFF.

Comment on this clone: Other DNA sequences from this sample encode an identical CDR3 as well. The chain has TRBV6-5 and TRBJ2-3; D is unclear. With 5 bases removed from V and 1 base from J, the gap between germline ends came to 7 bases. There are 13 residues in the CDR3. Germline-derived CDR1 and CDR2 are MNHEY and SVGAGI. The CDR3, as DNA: TGTGCCAGCAGTCCCCCGGGCACAGATACGCAGTATTTT. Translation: CASSPPGTDTQYF.